The present entry profiles one T cell receptor (beta chain) with its context. These data originate in a study of blood T cell repertoires in COVID-19. Study as a whole: COVID-19 samples, acute and convalescent, were from the United States, Italy and Spain. From T cells, B-cell-depleted T cells, or PBMCs came the material, which was cDNA or gDNA.

The CDR3 runs to 15 residues. The germline V gene encodes CDR1 SGHRS and CDR2 YFSETQ. The ends were cut back, 1 base at V and 2 bases at J, with 12 bases in the middle. Method: immunoSEQ multiplex PCR; TCRdb's copy keeps in-frame clones and lacks some. The table records roughly 240,000 clones, 84% of them present only once. The clonotype originates from a man aged 40-49 years who had recovered from COVID-19. The chain recombines TRBV5-1 with TRBJ1-2, with D possibly being TRBD1 (5 bases). Sequencing was done on a sample of peripheral blood. The DNA for the CDR3 is TGCGCCAGCAGCTTGTCAGGGCGTACAAACTATGGCTACACCTTC. Translating it yields CASSLSGRTNYGYTF.